These T cell receptor beta chains were read from a single sample in a study of long-term antiretroviral therapy in people with HIV. Clones were sequenced by immunoSEQ multiplex PCR, and TCRdb holds only the in-frame ones, with some missing. The sample gives some 5,000 clones, roughly 73% of which show up once; 9.5% to 13% is in the top ten. The sequences come from unsorted PBMCs, collected 1.8 years before starting antiretroviral therapy. The source of these receptors is a man aged 35 to 55 with HIV. Each CDR3 is given with its conserved first and last residue. D genes are given only for firm matches. A row's size may be missing; if present it is once, few, many or a size class.

V gene	clone size	D gene	J gene	CDR3 DNA	CDR3 protein
TRBV18	medium-sized	TRBD1	TRBJ1-2	TGTGCCAGCTCACCAGGACAGGGATTGTATGGCTACACCTTC	CASSPGQGLYGYTF
TRBV27	-	TRBD2	TRBJ2-5	TGTGCCAGCAGTCCCCTATCGGGGGGAGAGACCCAGTACTTC	CASSPLSGGETQYF
TRBV5-4	-	-	TRBJ1-1	TGTGCCAGCAGCTTGGCTACAGGACACGGGAGCACTGAAGCTTTCTTT	CASSLATGHGSTEAFF
TRBV29-1	-	-	TRBJ2-2	TGCAGTGTACTAGACGGGGAGCTGTTTTTT	CSVLDGELFF
TRBV25-1	-	TRBD1	TRBJ2-5	TGTGCCAGCAGTGATTGGGCAGGGGGCTGGGAGACCCAGTACTTC	CASSDWAGGWETQYF
TRBV6-6	-	-	TRBJ2-3	TGTGCCAGCAGTCCCTCAGGAGCGGGCTCCGCAGATACGCAGTATTTT	CASSPSGAGSADTQYF
TRBV18	-	TRBD1	TRBJ1-1	TGTGCCAGCTCATATGGGGACAGGGACTTGAACACTGAAGCTTTCTTT	CASSYGDRDLNTEAFF
TRBV27	-	TRBD1	TRBJ2-7	TGTGCCAGCAGTTTATCGACAGGGCGCCACGAGCAGTACTTC	CASSLSTGRHEQYF
TRBV7-9	-	-	TRBJ2-3	TGTGCCAGCAGCCAAGAAGCTAGGGGCTCAGATACGCAGTATTTT	CASSQEARGSDTQYF
TRBV28	-	TRBD1	TRBJ2-7	TGTGCCAGCAGTTTTCCCACCGGGACAGTGTCCTACGAGCAGTACTTC	CASSFPTGTVSYEQYF
TRBV5-5	-	-	TRBJ1-2	TGTGCCAGCAGTTTGGACATACCCAACTATGGCTACACCTTC	CASSLDIPNYGYTF
TRBV28	-	TRBD1	TRBJ1-1	TGTGCCAGCAGTCCCCTACTACAGGGGATCGGCTTAGACACTGAAGCTTTCTTT	CASSPLLQGIGLDTEAFF
TRBV13	-	TRBD1	TRBJ2-7	TGTGCCAGCAGCTTAGGACGGGACAGGGGGTACGAGCAGTACTTC	CASSLGRDRGYEQYF
TRBV15	-	TRBD2	TRBJ2-7	TGTGCCACCAGCAGAGGGTTGACTAGCGGCTCCTACGAGCAGTACTTC	CATSRGLTSGSYEQYF
TRBV9	-	-	TRBJ1-3	TGTGCCAGCAGCGTGGACTGGACCTTAAGAAACACCATATATTTT	CASSVDWTLRNTIYF
TRBV30	-	-	TRBJ1-1	TGTGCCTGGAGGCCCGGCCGAAACACTGAAGCTTTCTTT	CAWRPGRNTEAFF
TRBV11-3	-	TRBD2	TRBJ2-3	TGTGCCAGCAGCTTAGACGGTGGGAGGGATGGAGATACGCAGTATTTT	CASSLDGGRDGDTQYF
TRBV6-4	-	TRBD1	TRBJ2-3	TGTGCCAGCAGTGACTCGCAGGGGGCAGATACGCAGTATTTT	CASSDSQGADTQYF
TRBV5-6	-	TRBD1	TRBJ1-4	TGTGCCAGCAGCTTGGGGGACAGGGGGCTAAGTAATGAAAAACTGTTTTTT	CASSLGDRGLSNEKLFF
TRBV28	-	-	TRBJ1-1	TGTGCCTCCTCGGCAGTAGAGGCTTTCTTT	CASSAVEAFF
TRBV28	-	-	TRBJ1-5	TGTGCCAGCAGTTTGACAGGCCCGAATCAGCCCCAGCATTTT	CASSLTGPNQPQHF
TRBV15	-	-	TRBJ2-7	TGTGCCACCAGCAGAGACTATGGGGCAGGGGAGATGATCTACGAGCAGTACTTC	CATSRDYGAGEMIYEQYF
TRBV19	-	-	TRBJ1-5	TGTGCCAGTAGTCTTCTGGGCAATCAGCCCCAGCATTTT	CASSLLGNQPQHF
TRBV29-1	-	-	TRBJ1-1	TGCAGCGTTGTTTTCGGGGGGTTGATGAACACTGAAGCTTTCTTT	CSVVFGGLMNTEAFF
TRBV11-1	-	-	TRBJ2-3	TGTGCCAGCAGCGTGCCCCGGGTTCCAGATACGCAGTATTTT	CASSVPRVPDTQYF
TRBV5-4	-	-	TRBJ1-2	TGTGCCAGCAGCCAAGAATTAGCAGGGAACTATGGCTACACCTTC	CASSQELAGNYGYTF
TRBV5-1	few	-	TRBJ2-2	TGCGCCAGCAGCTTGGACAGGGCGGCCACCGGGGAGCTGTTTTTT	CASSLDRAATGELFF
TRBV11-3	-	TRBD2	TRBJ2-1	TGTGCCAGCAGCCCGACTAGCGACTTAAGTGATGAGCAGTTCTTC	CASSPTSDLSDEQFF
TRBV5-1	-	TRBD2	TRBJ2-7	TGCGCCAGCAGAGAGAGGACTAGCGGGGCCTACGAGCAGTACTTC	CASRERTSGAYEQYF
TRBV7-7	-	-	TRBJ2-6	TGTGCCAGCAGCCCCTCCCGAGACGTCCTGACTTTC	CASSPSRDVLTF
TRBV28	-	-	TRBJ1-4	TGTGCCAGCCAGGAGCTGTCTTCAACTAATGAAAAACTGTTTTTT	CASQELSSTNEKLFF
TRBV29-1	once	-	TRBJ2-2	TGCAGCGTTGCAGGGCTGAACACCGGGGAGCTGTTTTTT	CSVAGLNTGELFF
TRBV6-5	few	-	TRBJ1-2	TGTGCCAGCAGCCTCGGGCCAATTCGGGACGGCTACACCTTC	CASSLGPIRDGYTF
TRBV18	few	-	TRBJ1-5	TGTGCCAGCTCACCGGGGGGCAGGGACCAATATAGCAATCAGCCCCAGCATTTT	CASSPGGRDQYSNQPQHF
TRBV6-1	-	-	TRBJ1-1	TGTGCCAGCAGTTCGAACACTGAAGCTTTCTTT	CASSSNTEAFF
TRBV7-2	once	-	TRBJ1-5	TGTGCCAGCAGCTCCACAGGGAATCAGCCCCAGCATTTT	CASSSTGNQPQHF
TRBV6-5	-	TRBD1	TRBJ1-1	TGTGCCAGCAGTTCCGACAGGGTAGGTGAAGCTTTCTTT	CASSSDRVGEAFF
TRBV6-5	-	-	TRBJ2-1	-	CASSTSVGQFF
TRBV11-2	-	TRBD2	TRBJ2-5	TGTGCCAGCAGCTTAGGGGCTAGCGGCCGTGAGACCCAGTACTTC	CASSLGASGRETQYF
TRBV30	-	-	TRBJ1-1	TGTGCCTGGAGTAAATGGGGCAGGACCGTGAGCACTGAAGCTTTCTTT	CAWSKWGRTVSTEAFF
TRBV2	-	-	TRBJ1-1	TGTGCCAGCAGTGAAGGGCTGGGGATGAACACTGAAGCTTTCTTT	CASSEGLGMNTEAFF
TRBV9	-	-	TRBJ1-5	TGTGCCAGCAGCGTAGGGGAGGGGGGCAATCAGCCCCAGCATTTT	CASSVGEGGNQPQHF
TRBV25-1	-	-	TRBJ2-3	TGTGCCAGCAGTGAATACAGTCTCACAGATACGCAGTATTTT	CASSEYSLTDTQYF
TRBV7-3	-	-	TRBJ2-7	TGTGCCAGCAGCTCCTCATCGTACCAGGGGACCTACGAGCAGTACTTC	CASSSSSYQGTYEQYF
TRBV30	-	TRBD1	TRBJ1-6	TGTGCCTGGGGCCGGGACAGGGATTCACCCCTCCACTTT	CAWGRDRDSPLHF
TRBV27	-	-	TRBJ2-1	TGTGCCAGCAGTTTCCCGACAGGAAGATACAATGAGCAGTTCTTC	CASSFPTGRYNEQFF
TRBV25-1	few	-	TRBJ1-2	TGTGCCAGCAGTCCGGTAGGGGGGCAGGGCTATGGCTACACCTTC	CASSPVGGQGYGYTF
TRBV11-3	-	TRBD1	TRBJ1-3	TGTGCCAGCAGCCCAGGACAGGGTCCTGGAAACACCATATATTTT	CASSPGQGPGNTIYF
TRBV10-3	-	-	TRBJ1-4	TGTGCCATCAGGGACGAGACCGGGACCTCAAATGAAAAACTGTTTTTT	CAIRDETGTSNEKLFF
TRBV9	-	TRBD2	TRBJ2-2	TGTGCCAGCAGCGTAGAAGGTAGCGGGAGGACAAAAGCGAACACCGGGGAGCTGTTTTTT	CASSVEGSGRTKANTGELFF